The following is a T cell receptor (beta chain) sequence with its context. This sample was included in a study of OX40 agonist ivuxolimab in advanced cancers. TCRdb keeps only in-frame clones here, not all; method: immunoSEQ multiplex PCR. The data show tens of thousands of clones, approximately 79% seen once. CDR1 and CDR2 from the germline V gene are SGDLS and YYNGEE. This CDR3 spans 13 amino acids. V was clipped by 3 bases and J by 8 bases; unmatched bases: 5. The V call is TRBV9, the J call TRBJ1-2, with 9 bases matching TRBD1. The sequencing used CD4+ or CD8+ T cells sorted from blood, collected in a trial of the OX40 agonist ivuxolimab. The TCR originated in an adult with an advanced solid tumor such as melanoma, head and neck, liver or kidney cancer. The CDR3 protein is CASSETGGGGYTF. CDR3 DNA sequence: TGTGCCAGCAGCGAAACAGGGGGCGGGGGCTACACCTTC.